This is a list of T cell receptor beta chains from one sample in a study of T cell responses to AZD1222 COVID-19 vaccine. Using immunoSEQ multiplex PCR, the repertoire was profiled, and TCRdb retains in-frame clones only, with some absent. There are about 150,000 clones in the sample; just under 95% occur only once, and around 1.5% lies in the top ten. Sequencing used peripheral blood, obtained on day 0 of AZD1222 vaccination. The receptors here all came from an adult in good health. Each CDR3 is given with its conserved first and last residue.

V gene	J gene	CDR3 protein
TRBV20-1	TRBJ2-3	CSTRGGDTQYF
TRBV7-2	TRBJ1-3	CASSLGPVSGNTIYF
TRBV18	TRBJ2-5	CASSPFSEGDGETQYF
TRBV4-1	TRBJ2-1	CASSQVAGGLSYNEQFF
TRBV5-4	TRBJ2-7	CASSGGLAGAMQYF
TRBV6-5	TRBJ2-7	CASSRWGGAPREQYF
TRBV6-6	TRBJ2-5	CASSYKGWTAQETQYF
TRBV15	TRBJ2-1	CATSFTSGGYNEQFF
TRBV27	TRBJ1-2	CASKPGQGERYGYTF
TRBV5-4	TRBJ2-7	CASSGTTGVSHEQYF
TRBV19	TRBJ1-5	CASSIGDSPNQPQHF
TRBV19	TRBJ1-5	CASSTTGFNQPQHF
TRBV4-3	TRBJ1-2	CASSQGRGTRYGYTF
TRBV5-5	TRBJ2-3	CASSETGSATQYF
TRBV27	TRBJ2-4	CASSLRTGKNIQYF
TRBV28	TRBJ1-2	CASSFDRLQGGYTF
TRBV15	TRBJ1-1	CATSREGRSTEAFF
TRBV5-6	TRBJ2-6	CASSFWVRVSGANVLTF
TRBV19	TRBJ2-2	CASRRTGAITGELFF
TRBV5-6	TRBJ2-3	CASSPGLGSDTQYF
TRBV4-1	TRBJ2-7	CASSRDRDYEQYF
TRBV15	TRBJ2-7	CATSRDKRKSYEQYF
TRBV14	TRBJ2-7	CASSQAGGSEQYF
TRBV6-5	TRBJ1-1	CASWRGTEAFF
TRBV3-1/TRBV3-2	TRBJ1-6	CASSRGQGYNSPLHF
TRBV7-6	TRBJ2-1	CASSPGLAGVNNEQFF